Following are 12 T cell receptor beta chains from one sample sequenced in a study of metastatic and nonmetastatic thyroid tumors. The entire patient cohort was treatment-naive prior to thyroid surgery. TCRdb reanalyzed the PCR reads with MiXCR. The data contain 70,000 or so clones, approximately 15% of them singletons. Sequenced sample: blood. These TCRs come from a male donor with papillary thyroid cancer or a benign thyroid nodule (not recorded which). Some clones in this sample may be carry-over from other donors' samples.

There are a few counts of this clone. A much larger clone lies a single base off, so this may be a read error. This is likely a read error, given that the CDR3 carries no conserved phenylalanine or tryptophan at its end. The CDR3 sequence: CASSQEGPLHMDTEAFL. CDR3 in DNA: TGCGCCAGCAGCCAAGAAGGGCCCCTCCATATGGACACTGAAGCTTTCCTT. The chain joins TRBV4-1 to TRBJ1-1, with D unclear. CDR1 is MGHRA, CDR2 YSYEKL, per germline. Trimming shortened V by 0 bases and J by 3 bases, and 17 bases separated the two germline ends. The CDR3 runs to 17 residues.

The rearrangement joins TRBV7-2 to TRBJ1-2, with TRBD1 matching over 11 bases. The CDR3 has 15 residues. The germline V gene has CDR1 SGHTA and CDR2 FQGNSA. V gave up 5 bases and J gave up 9 bases; unmatched junction bases: 11. DNA for the CDR3: TGTGCCAGCAGCAGTCGGGACAGGGGGTGGTATCGCTACACCTTC. Translating it yields CASSSRDRGWYRYTF.

As to this clone: At one of its ends the junction is not consistent with the germline gene, which may arise from a read error. The chain has TRBV5-1 and TRBJ2-2; D may be TRBD1 or TRBD2 (5 bases each). CDR1 and CDR2 (germline): SGHRS, YFSETQ. CDR3 length: 16 amino acids. The CDR3 DNA reads as TGCGCCAGCAGCTTGAGAAGCTCCCGAGGGGCCGGGGAGCTGTTTTTC. It is translated as CASSLRSSRGAGELFF.

This clone was recorded many times. The V gene is TRBV3-1, the J gene TRBJ2-2; D is uncertain. Trimming removed 1 base at V and 0 bases at J, with 9 bases between. The length of the CDR3 is 16 residues. Germline CDR1 is LGHDT and CDR2 is YNNKEL (reference sequence). CDR3 bases: TGTGCCAGCAGCCAAGTGGGTTGGGCGAACACCGGGGAGCTGTTTTTT. Its translation is CASSQVGWANTGELFF.

This clone was found a few times. This chain connects TRBV6-1 to TRBJ2-1; D call uncertain. Trimming pared 10 bases from V and 6 bases from J, leaving 16 bases between. In germline, CDR1 is MNHNS, CDR2 SASEGT. CDR3 length: 13 residues. The CDR3 region has the DNA TGTGCCACCAGCAGGACCCTCCTCAATGAGCAGTTCTTC. Amino acid sequence: CATSRTLLNEQFF.

The chain couples TRBV4-1 to TRBJ2-2; 12 positions match TRBD2. Losses at the gene ends were 1 base for V and 5 bases for J; bases not matched to a gene: 5. The CDR3 covers 17 residues. Germline lookup yields CDR1 MGHRA and CDR2 YSYEKL. CDR3 nucleotide sequence: TGCGCCAGCAGCCAAGGGAGGGGGACTAGCGGGACCGGGGAGCTGTTTTTT. Translated, it gives CASSQGRGTSGTGELFF.

This clone occurred many times. DNA of the CDR3: TGTGCCTGGAGCTCACGGGCGGGAATGGTCACCGGGGAGCTGTTTTTT. It encodes CAWSSRAGMVTGELFF. The chain has TRBV30 and TRBJ2-2; D may be TRBD2 (6 bases). Trimming cost V 3 bases and J 4 bases, with 18 bases left between them. The CDR3 is made up of 16 amino acids. Germline V CDR1 and CDR2: GTSNPN, SVGIG (reference sequence).

This clone was detected ten times or more. This rearrangement joins TRBV10-1 to TRBJ2-7, with TRBD1 matching 8 bases. CDR1 and CDR2 (germline): WNHNN, SYGVQD (reference sequence). V dropped 6 bases and J dropped 5; count of bases not matched to a gene: 12. The CDR3 spans 15 residues. CDR3 protein: CASSRGTGGVNEQYF. The CDR3 region has the DNA TGCGCCAGCAGCCGGGGTACAGGGGGTGTCAACGAGCAGTACTTC.

At least ten counts were recorded for this clone. The V gene is TRBV4-2, the J gene TRBJ1-2; tentatively, D is TRBD1 (5 bases). Per the germline V gene, CDR1 is LGHNA and CDR2 is YNFKEQ. This CDR3 spans 14 amino acids. The V end was cut by 0 bases, the J end by 6 bases, with 11 bases between. CDR3 coding DNA: TGTGCCAGCAGCCAAGAAGTCCGGGACCATGGCTACACCTTC. Protein: CASSQEVRDHGYTF.

The chain employs TRBV12-3 or TRBV12-4 and TRBJ1-6; D gene ambiguous. The CDR3 length is 15 residues. The ends were cut back, 4 bases at V and 0 bases at J, with 7 bases in the middle. The CDR3 nucleotides read TGTGCCAGCAGTTGGTTTAGCTCCTATAATTCACCCCTCCACTTT. Amino acids: CASSWFSSYNSPLHF.

This clone was recorded many times. The chain links TRBV7-9 to TRBJ2-5, with 10 positions matching TRBD1. After removal of 5 bases from V and 4 bases from J, the junction contained 10 bases not matched to a gene. CDR3 length: 16 amino acids. CDR1 is SEHNR and CDR2 is FQNEAQ in the germline V gene (reference sequence). The CDR3 loop is CASSPPGTGAGETQYF. In DNA, the CDR3 is TGTGCCAGCAGCCCCCCCGGGACAGGGGCCGGAGAGACCCAGTACTTC.

Many counts were recorded for this clone. The V call is TRBV5-1, the J call TRBJ2-7; 7 bases align to TRBD1. Per the germline V gene, CDR1 is SGHRS and CDR2 is YFSETQ. J gave up 5 bases and V 4 bases, and 12 bases lay outside the gene matches. This CDR3 is built from 15 residues. The CDR3 spells CASSAGRQGRNEQYF. The CDR3 DNA reads TGCGCCAGCAGCGCAGGGAGACAGGGTCGAAACGAGCAGTACTTC.